This T cell receptor beta chain was obtained from a study of blood T cell repertoires in COVID-19. On the study more broadly: From the United States, Italy and Spain came samples of acute and convalescent COVID-19.

V trimming: 6 bases; J trimming: 5 bases; junction bases outside the gene matches: 6. CDR1 SGHVS and CDR2 FQNEAQ come from the germline V gene. CDR3 size: 14 residues. Assay: immunoSEQ multiplex PCR; the TCRdb copy retains only in-frame clones and omits some. Seen here are hundreds of thousands of clones, 70% to 90% observed once, and the top ten hold approximately 3%. The J gene is TRBJ1-4, the V gene TRBV7-8, with TRBD1 identical over 7 bases. Sequenced: peripheral blood. The TCR comes from a woman younger than 45 with COVID-19, enrolled during active disease. For the CDR3, the DNA is TGTGCCAGCAGGCATCGGGACAGAAATGAAAAACTGTTTTTT. Translation gives CASRHRDRNEKLFF.